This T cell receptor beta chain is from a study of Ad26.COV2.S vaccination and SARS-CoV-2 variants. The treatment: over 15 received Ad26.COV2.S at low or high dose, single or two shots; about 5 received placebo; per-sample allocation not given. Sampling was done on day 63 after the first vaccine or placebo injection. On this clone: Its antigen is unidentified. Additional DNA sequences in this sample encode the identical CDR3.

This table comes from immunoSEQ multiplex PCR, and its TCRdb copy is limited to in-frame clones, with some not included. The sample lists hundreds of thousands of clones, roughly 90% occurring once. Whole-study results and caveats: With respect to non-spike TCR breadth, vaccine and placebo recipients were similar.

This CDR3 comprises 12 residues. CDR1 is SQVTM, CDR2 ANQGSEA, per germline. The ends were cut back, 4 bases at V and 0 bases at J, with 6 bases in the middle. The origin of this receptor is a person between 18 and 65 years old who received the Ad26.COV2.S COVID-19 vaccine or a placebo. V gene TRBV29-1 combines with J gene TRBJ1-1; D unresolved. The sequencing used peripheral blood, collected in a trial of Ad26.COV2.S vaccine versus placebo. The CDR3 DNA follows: TGCAGCGTTGCTAGCCTGAACACTGAAGCTTTCTTT. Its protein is CSVASLNTEAFF.